This entry lists 21 T cell receptor beta chains sequenced from one sample in a study of beta chain features in type 1 diabetes. Study conclusions and caveats: Type 1 diabetes patients showed a moderate but significant shortening of TCRB CDR3s in all four CD4+ subsets.

These receptors have no known antigen. Reverse transcribing all isolated RNA meant expressed TCRB transcripts were sequenced. This table comes from immunoSEQ multiplex PCR, and its TCRdb copy is limited to in-frame clones, with some not included. Here the sample spans fewer than 200,000 clones, about a tenth being singletons. The specimen sequenced was central memory CD4+ T cells from blood. These receptor sequences come from a man younger than 45 with type 1 diabetes.

This clone appeared a few times. J is TRBJ2-1 and V is TRBV7-2; TRBD2 matches 14 bases. Trimming cost V 6 bases and J 5 bases; bases outside gene matches: 12. The V gene's germline CDR1 is SGHTA and CDR2 FQGNSA. The CDR3 is made up of 18 amino acids. The CDR3 protein is CASRRGRGGLAGDNEQFF. As DNA, the CDR3 is TGTGCCAGCAGACGGGGCAGGGGGGGACTAGCGGGAGACAATGAGCAGTTCTTC.

This clone occurred a few times. The rearrangement links TRBV18 to TRBJ2-7; no reliable D call. The CDR3 loop spans 13 amino acids. CDR1 KGHSH and CDR2 LQKENI come from the germline V gene. The ends were cut back, 3 bases at V and 5 bases at J, with 11 bases in the middle. The CDR3 sequence: CASSPQVTHEQYF. CDR3 nucleotides: TGTGCCAGCTCACCCCAAGTCACTCACGAGCAGTACTTC.

The V gene is TRBV7-8, the J gene TRBJ2-7, with TRBD1 identical over 7 bases. After removal of 7 bases from V and 0 bases from J, the junction contained 9 bases not matched to a gene. The length of the CDR3 is 15 residues. Germline CDR1 is SGHVS and CDR2 is FQNEAQ. CDR3 nucleotide sequence: TGTGCCAGCACCGCAGGGGGACCGACCTCCTACGAGCAGTACTTC. This gives the protein CASTAGGPTSYEQYF.

The V call is TRBV14, the J call TRBJ1-4, with D perhaps matching TRBD1 (5 bases). Trimming shortened V by 4 bases and J by 3 bases, and 12 bases separated the two germline ends. This CDR3 has 15 residues. Germline assignment: CDR1 SGHDN and CDR2 FVKESK. In DNA form, the CDR3 reads TGTGCCAGCAGCCGGGGCGGGAGGCCTAATGAAAAACTGTTTTTT. It yields the protein CASSRGGRPNEKLFF.

There are a few counts of this clone. The chain carries TRBV5-1 and TRBJ2-3, with 11 bases identical to TRBD2. Per germline, CDR1 SGHRS and CDR2 YFSETQ. Trimming took 2 bases from V and 4 from J; bases not matched to a gene: 3. This CDR3 has 15 amino acids. The CDR3 sequence is CASSFSGRASDTQYF. The CDR3 DNA is TGCGCCAGCAGCTTTAGCGGGAGGGCTTCAGATACGCAGTATTTT.

This clone was seen a few times. The J gene is TRBJ1-2, the V gene TRBV18, with D uncertain. Germline V gene sequence: CDR1 KGHSH, CDR2 LQKENI. The ends were cut back, 3 bases at V and 3 bases at J, with 11 bases in the middle. The CDR3 totals 14 residues. The CDR3 DNA sequence: TGTGCCAGCTCACCTCAGAACAGTTACTATGGCTACACCTTC. It is translated as CASSPQNSYYGYTF.

This chain joins TRBV7-2 and TRBJ2-1; TRBD1 aligns across 8 bases. Trimming cost V 5 bases and J 6 bases; bases outside gene matches: 3. The CDR3 is made up of 13 amino acids. Germline V CDR1 and CDR2: SGHTA, FQGNSA. The CDR3 sequence is CASSLTGGNEQFF. CDR3 nucleotide sequence: TGTGCCAGCAGCCTTACAGGGGGCAATGAGCAGTTCTTC.

This clone was found a few times. This chain links TRBV11-2 with TRBJ2-5, with 7 nucleotides matching TRBD2. In germline, CDR1 is SGHAT, CDR2 FQNNGV. CDR3 length: 14 amino acids. Trimming cost V 1 base and J 6 bases; bases outside gene matches: 5. The DNA of the CDR3 is TGTGCCAGCAGCTTAGGGGACTACCGGCAGACCCAGTACTTC. This encodes CASSLGDYRQTQYF.

The sample holds a few counts of this clone. This chain connects TRBV2 to TRBJ2-4, with D possibly TRBD1 on 6 matching bases. Germline lookup yields CDR1 SNHLY and CDR2 FYNNEI. Trimming took off 2 bases at V and 9 bases at J, with 11 bases between the two ends. This CDR3 is 13 amino acids long. This CDR3 reads CASSESTRGIQYF. The CDR3 DNA is TGTGCCAGCAGTGAAAGTACCAGGGGCATTCAGTACTTC. Complete variable domain (other parts from reference TRBV2 and TRBJ2-4): EPEVTQTPSHQVTQMGQEVILRCVPISNHLYFYWYRQILGQKVEFLVSFYNNEISEKSEIFDDQFSVERPDGSNFTLKIRSTKLEDSAMYFCASSESTRGIQYFGAGTRLSVL.

The chain carries TRBV5-8 and TRBJ1-2; TRBD1 matches 9 bases. CDR1 is SGHTS and CDR2 is YDEGEE in the germline V gene. This CDR3 has 15 amino acids. Trimming cost V 2 bases and J 5 bases; bases outside gene matches: 7. CDR3 protein: CASSFKGQGFYGYTF. The DNA of the CDR3 is TGTGCCAGCAGCTTCAAGGGACAGGGTTTTTATGGCTACACCTTC.

This clone was detected only a few times. This sequence joins TRBV11-1 and TRBJ2-6, with D perhaps matching TRBD2 (6 bases). Trimming stripped 5 bases from V and 2 bases from J, with 10 bases between. The CDR3 has 15 residues. Germline CDR1 reads SGHAT; CDR2 reads FQDESV (reference sequence). In DNA, the CDR3 is TGTGCCAGCAGCAACCGCGGGGCTGGGGCCAACGTCCTGACTTTC. As protein: CASSNRGAGANVLTF. The whole variable domain, remainder taken from reference TRBV11-1 and TRBJ2-6, is EAEVAQSPRYKITEKSQAVAFWCDPISGHATLYWYRQILGQGPELLVQFQDESVVDDSQLPKDRFSAERLKGVDSTLKIQPAELGDSAMYLCASSNRGAGANVLTFGAGSRLTVL.

The genes are TRBV6-5 and TRBJ2-1; 9 nucleotides align to TRBD2. Germline CDR1 and CDR2: MNHEY and SVGAGI. J lost 7 bases, V lost 6 bases, and 4 bases had no gene match. There are 13 residues in the CDR3. CDR3 sequence: CASSRLAVNEQFF. DNA for the CDR3: TGTGCCAGCAGCCGACTAGCGGTTAATGAGCAGTTCTTC.

This chain links TRBV29-1 with TRBJ1-5; no definite D call. From germline, CDR1 is SQVTM and CDR2 ANQGSEA. V was cut by 5 bases and J by 0 bases, with 17 bases left in between. The length of the CDR3 is 16 residues. The CDR3 loop reads CSVSEDSVYSNQPQHF. In DNA form, the CDR3 reads TGCAGCGTTTCCGAGGACTCTGTGTATAGCAATCAGCCCCAGCATTTT.

This clone was seen a handful of times. The chain has TRBV30 and TRBJ2-2, with D possibly matching TRBD2 (5 bases). The CDR3 extends over 13 amino acids. Germline lookup yields CDR1 GTSNPN and CDR2 SVGIG (reference sequence). Between the trimmed V and J ends, which lost 0 bases and 7 bases, there was a span of 9 bases. CDR3: CAWSVGGVGELFF. The CDR3 DNA follows: TGTGCCTGGAGTGTAGGAGGTGTCGGGGAGCTGTTTTTT. Supplemented by reference TRBV30 and TRBJ2-2, the full variable domain reads SQTIHQWPATLVQPVGSPLSLECTVEGTSNPNLYWYRQAAGRGLQLLFYSVGIGQISSEVPQNLSASRPQDRQFILSSKKLLLSDSGFYLCAWSVGGVGELFFGEGSRLTVL.

This clone was picked up a small number of times. V is TRBV18 and J is TRBJ1-1; D possibly corresponds to TRBD1 (5 bases). CDR3 length equals 16 residues. V was pared by 0 bases and J by 0 bases, with 11 bases between. CDR1 and CDR2 from the germline V gene are KGHSH and LQKENI. The CDR3 DNA is TGTGCCAGCTCACCACCCCAGGGTGGGATGAACACTGAAGCTTTCTTT. Amino acid sequence: CASSPPQGGMNTEAFF.

This clone has just one count. The CDR3 here is CASSLSPGEGYTF. The DNA for the CDR3 is TGTGCCAGCAGCTTATCCCCAGGGGAAGGCTACACCTTC. V gene TRBV7-3 combines with J gene TRBJ1-2; D perhaps matches TRBD1 (6 bases). The V gene lost 2 bases and the J gene lost 8 bases, with 12 bases spanning the gap. From germline, CDR1 is SGHTA and CDR2 FQGTGA. The CDR3 runs 13 residues.

This clone turned up a few times. V and J are TRBV19 and TRBJ1-5; the match to TRBD1 covers 7 bases. Germline CDR1 LNHDA, CDR2 SQIVND (reference sequence). V lost 3 bases, J lost 2 bases, and 7 bases stayed unmatched. The CDR3 is 16 amino acids. The CDR3 region is CASSIPTGLRNQPQHF. The CDR3 region has the DNA TGTGCCAGTAGTATCCCGACAGGGTTGCGCAATCAGCCCCAGCATTTT.

The chain combines TRBV5-6 with TRBJ1-2; tentative D call: TRBD1 (5 bases). The germline V and J ends were trimmed by 5 bases and 4 bases, with 15 bases remaining between them. Germline CDR1 and CDR2: SGHDT and YYEEEE. The CDR3 extends over 14 amino acids. The CDR3 protein is CASSTGLTGYGYTF. Here the CDR3 DNA reads TGTGCCAGCAGTACAGGCCTAACTGGCTATGGCTACACCTTC.

This clone came up a few times. V and J are TRBV5-1 and TRBJ2-3; D remains ambiguous. The CDR3 is made up of 14 amino acids. Germline CDR1 SGHRS, CDR2 YFSETQ. V lost 4 bases and J 8 bases, leaving 17 bases between the germline ends. The CDR3 is CASSPASNRVTQYF. In DNA form, the CDR3 reads TGCGCCAGCAGCCCAGCTAGTAACCGGGTTACGCAGTATTTT.

The chain uses TRBV5-1 and TRBJ2-3; 9 nucleotides align to TRBD1. From germline, CDR1 is SGHRS and CDR2 YFSETQ. CDR3 size: 16 residues. V gave up 1 base and J gave up 3 bases; unmatched junction bases: 6. CDR3 loop: CASSLTGGVRTDTQYF. Written as DNA, the CDR3 is TGCGCCAGCAGCTTGACAGGGGGCGTCAGGACAGATACGCAGTATTTT. The whole variable domain, remainder taken from reference TRBV5-1 and TRBJ2-3, is KAGVTQTPRYLIKTRGQQVTLSCSPISGHRSVSWYQQTPGQGLQFLFEYFSETQRNKGNFPGRFSGRQFSNSRSEMNVSTLELGDSALYLCASSLTGGVRTDTQYFGPGTRLTVL.

The chain carries TRBV28 and TRBJ2-5, with D possibly matching TRBD2 (5 bases). V lost 5 bases and J lost 7, with 17 bases in between. The CDR3 extends over 14 amino acids. Germline CDR1 reads MDHEN; CDR2 reads SYDVKM. CDR3 DNA: TGTGCCAGCAGTAGAGGGTCCGGCGGCGGGACCCAGTACTTC. Encoded protein: CASSRGSGGGTQYF. Supplemented by reference TRBV28 and TRBJ2-5, the full variable domain reads DVKVTQSSRYLVKRTGEKVFLECVQDMDHENMFWYRQDPGLGLRLIYFSYDVKMKEKGDIPEGYSVSREKKERFSLILESASTNQTSMYLCASSRGSGGGTQYFGPGTRLLVL.